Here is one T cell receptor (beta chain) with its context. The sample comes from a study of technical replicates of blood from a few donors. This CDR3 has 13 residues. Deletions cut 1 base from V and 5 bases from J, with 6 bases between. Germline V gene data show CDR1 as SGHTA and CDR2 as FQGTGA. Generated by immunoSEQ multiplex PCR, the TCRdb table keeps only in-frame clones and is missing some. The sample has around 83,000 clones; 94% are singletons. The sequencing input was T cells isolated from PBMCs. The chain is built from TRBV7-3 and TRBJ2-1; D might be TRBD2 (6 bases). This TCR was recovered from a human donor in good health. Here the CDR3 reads CASSLRLDNEQFF. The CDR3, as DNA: TGTGCCAGCAGCTTAAGACTAGACAATGAGCAGTTCTTC.